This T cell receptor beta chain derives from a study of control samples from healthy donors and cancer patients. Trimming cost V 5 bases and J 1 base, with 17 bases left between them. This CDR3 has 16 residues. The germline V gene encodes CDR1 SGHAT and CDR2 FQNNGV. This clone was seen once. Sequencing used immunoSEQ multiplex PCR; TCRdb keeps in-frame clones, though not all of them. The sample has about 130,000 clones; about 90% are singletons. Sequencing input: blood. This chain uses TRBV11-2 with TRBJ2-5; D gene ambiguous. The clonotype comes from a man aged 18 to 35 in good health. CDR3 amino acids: CASSQLKDIIQETQYF. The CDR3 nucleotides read TGTGCCAGCAGCCAACTTAAAGATATTATCCAAGAGACCCAGTACTTC.